This note documents a single T cell receptor beta chain sequence. The source of the sample is a study of control samples from healthy donors and cancer patients. Profiling relied on immunoSEQ multiplex PCR, and the TCRdb table lists in-frame clones only, not all of them. The sample carries 120,000 to 150,000 clones, roughly 89% recorded once. V was cut by 4 bases and J by 0 bases, with 7 bases left in between. The CDR3 consists of 15 residues. Per germline, CDR1 SNHLY and CDR2 FYNNEI. The sequence was collected from a man aged 18-30 years in good health. V is TRBV2 and J is TRBJ2-6; no definite D call. Sequenced sample: blood. The CDR3 bases are TGTGCCAGCAGTGGAACGCTCTCTGGGGCCAACGTCCTGACTTTC. Protein product: CASSGTLSGANVLTF.